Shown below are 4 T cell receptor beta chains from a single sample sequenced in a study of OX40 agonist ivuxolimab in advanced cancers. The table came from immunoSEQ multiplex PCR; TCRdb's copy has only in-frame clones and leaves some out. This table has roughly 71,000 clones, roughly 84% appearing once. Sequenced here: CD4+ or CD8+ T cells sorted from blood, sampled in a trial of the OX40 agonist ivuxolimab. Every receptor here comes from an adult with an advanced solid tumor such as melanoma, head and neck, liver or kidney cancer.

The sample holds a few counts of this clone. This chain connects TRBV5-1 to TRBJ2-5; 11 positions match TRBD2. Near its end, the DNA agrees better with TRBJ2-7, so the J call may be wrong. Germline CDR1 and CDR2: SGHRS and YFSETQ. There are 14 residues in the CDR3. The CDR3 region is CASSSGTSGYEQYF. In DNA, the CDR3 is TGCGCCAGCAGCTCCGGGACTAGCGGCTACGAGCAGTACTTC.

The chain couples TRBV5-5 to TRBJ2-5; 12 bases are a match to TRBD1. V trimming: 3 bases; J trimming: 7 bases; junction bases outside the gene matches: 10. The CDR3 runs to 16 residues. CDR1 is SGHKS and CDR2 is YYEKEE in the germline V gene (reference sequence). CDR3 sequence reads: CASSSGQGALVGTQYF. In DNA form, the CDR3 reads TGTGCCAGCAGCTCGGGACAGGGGGCACTAGTGGGGACCCAGTACTTC.

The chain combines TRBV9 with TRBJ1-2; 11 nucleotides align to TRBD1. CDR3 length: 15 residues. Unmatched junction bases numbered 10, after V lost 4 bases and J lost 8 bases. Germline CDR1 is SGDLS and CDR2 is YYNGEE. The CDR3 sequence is CASSTSGTGGYGYTF. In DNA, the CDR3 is TGTGCCAGCAGCACCTCCGGGACAGGGGGGTACGGCTACACCTTC. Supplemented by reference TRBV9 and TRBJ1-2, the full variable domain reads DSGVTQTPKHLITATGQRVTLRCSPRSGDLSVYWYQQSLDQGLQFLIQYYNGEERAKGNILERFSAQQFPDLHSELNLSSLELGDSALYFCASSTSGTGGYGYTFGSGTRLTVV.

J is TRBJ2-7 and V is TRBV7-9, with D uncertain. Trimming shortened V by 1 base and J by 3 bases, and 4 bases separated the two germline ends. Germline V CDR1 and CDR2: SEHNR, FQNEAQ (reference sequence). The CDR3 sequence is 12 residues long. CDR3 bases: TGTGCCAGCAGCTTAGTCAACTACGAGCAGTACTTC. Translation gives CASSLVNYEQYF.